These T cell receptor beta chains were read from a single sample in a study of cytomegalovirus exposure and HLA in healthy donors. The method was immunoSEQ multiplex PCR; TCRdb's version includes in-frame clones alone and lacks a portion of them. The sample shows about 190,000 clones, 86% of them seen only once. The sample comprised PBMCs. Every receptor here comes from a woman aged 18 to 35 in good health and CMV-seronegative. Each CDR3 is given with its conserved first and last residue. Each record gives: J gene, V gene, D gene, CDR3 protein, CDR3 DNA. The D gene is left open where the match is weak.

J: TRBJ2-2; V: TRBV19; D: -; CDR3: CASSIGSQVNTGELFF; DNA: TGTGCCAGTAGTATAGGAAGTCAGGTTAACACCGGGGAGCTGTTTTTT
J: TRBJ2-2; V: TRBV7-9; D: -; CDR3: CASSHTRGELFF; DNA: TGTGCCAGCAGCCATACACGCGGGGAGCTGTTTTTT
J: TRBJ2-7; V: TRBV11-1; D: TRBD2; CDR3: CASSPSGGPSYEQYF; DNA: TGTGCCAGCAGCCCTAGCGGGGGACCTTCCTACGAGCAGTACTTC
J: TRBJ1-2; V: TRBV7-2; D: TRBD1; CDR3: CASRPRTGGDDGYTF; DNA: TGTGCCAGCAGACCACGGACAGGGGGCGACGATGGCTACACCTTC
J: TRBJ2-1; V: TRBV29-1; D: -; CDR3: CSVWGRSYNEQFF; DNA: TGCAGCGTTTGGGGGCGTTCCTACAATGAGCAGTTCTTC
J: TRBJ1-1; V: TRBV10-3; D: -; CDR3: CAISPARSTGSNTEAFF; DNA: TGTGCCATCAGCCCGGCTCGCTCTACAGGGTCGAACACTGAAGCTTTCTTT
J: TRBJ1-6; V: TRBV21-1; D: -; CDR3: CASSKGPGQGSCNSPLHF; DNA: TGTGCCAGCAGCAAAGGGCCCGGACAGGGGAGTTGTAATTCACCCCTCCACTTT
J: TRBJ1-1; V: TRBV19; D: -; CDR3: CASIRGSGSNTEAFF; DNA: TGTGCCAGTATTAGGGGGAGTGGGAGCAACACTGAAGCTTTCTTT
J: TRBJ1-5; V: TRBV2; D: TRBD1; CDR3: CASSRDRDSNQPQHF; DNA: TGTGCCAGCAGTAGGGACAGGGACAGCAATCAGCCCCAGCATTTT
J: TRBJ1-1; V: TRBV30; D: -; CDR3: CAWSSRGMTEAFF; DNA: TGTGCCTGGAGTAGCCGCGGGATGACTGAAGCTTTCTTT
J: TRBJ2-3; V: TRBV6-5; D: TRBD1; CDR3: CASSLDRGADTQYF; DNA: TGTGCCAGCAGCCTAGACAGGGGCGCAGATACGCAGTATTTT
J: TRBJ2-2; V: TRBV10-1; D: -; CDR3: CASSAGLTNTGELFF; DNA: TGCGCCAGCAGCGCGGGACTCACGAACACCGGGGAGCTGTTTTTT
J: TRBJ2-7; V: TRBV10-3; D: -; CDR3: CAISESSYEQYF; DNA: TGTGCCATCAGTGAGTCTTCATACGAGCAGTACTTC
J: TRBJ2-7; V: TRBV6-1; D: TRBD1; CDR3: CASSIEEGQAYEQYF; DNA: TGTGCCAGCAGTATAGAAGAGGGACAGGCCTACGAGCAGTACTTC
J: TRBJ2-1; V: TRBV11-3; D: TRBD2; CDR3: CASSLGSSGNNEQFF; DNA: TGTGCCAGCAGCTTAGGTTCTAGCGGGAACAATGAGCAGTTCTTC
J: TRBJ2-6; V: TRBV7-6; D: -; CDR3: CASSLASPGSGANVLTF; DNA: TGTGCCAGCAGCTTAGCCTCCCCGGGGTCTGGGGCCAACGTCCTGACTTTC